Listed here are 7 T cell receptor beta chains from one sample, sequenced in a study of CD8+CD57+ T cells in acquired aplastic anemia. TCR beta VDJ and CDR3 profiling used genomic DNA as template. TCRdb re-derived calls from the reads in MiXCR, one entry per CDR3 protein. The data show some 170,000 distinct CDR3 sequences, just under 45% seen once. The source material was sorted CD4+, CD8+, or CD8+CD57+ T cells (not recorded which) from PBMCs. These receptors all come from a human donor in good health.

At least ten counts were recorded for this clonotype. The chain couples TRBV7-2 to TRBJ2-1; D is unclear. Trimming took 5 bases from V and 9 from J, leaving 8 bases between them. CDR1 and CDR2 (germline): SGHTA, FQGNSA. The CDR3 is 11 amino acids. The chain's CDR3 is CASSPPGEQFF. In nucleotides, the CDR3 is TGTGCCAGCAGCCCCCCGGGTGAGCAGTTCTTC.

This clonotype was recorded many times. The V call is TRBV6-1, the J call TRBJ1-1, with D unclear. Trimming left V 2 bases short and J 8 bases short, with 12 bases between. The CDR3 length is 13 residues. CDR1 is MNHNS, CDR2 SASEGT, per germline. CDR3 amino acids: CASSERYGGEAFF. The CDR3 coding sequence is TGTGCCAGCAGTGAAAGGTACGGAGGAGAAGCTTTCTTT.

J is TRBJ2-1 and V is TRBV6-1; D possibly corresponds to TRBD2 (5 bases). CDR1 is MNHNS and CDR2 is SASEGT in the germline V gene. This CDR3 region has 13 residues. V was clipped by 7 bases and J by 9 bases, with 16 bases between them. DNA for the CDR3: TGTGCCAGCAACCCAACTAGTTTTCTTGAGCAGTTCTTC. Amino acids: CASNPTSFLEQFF.

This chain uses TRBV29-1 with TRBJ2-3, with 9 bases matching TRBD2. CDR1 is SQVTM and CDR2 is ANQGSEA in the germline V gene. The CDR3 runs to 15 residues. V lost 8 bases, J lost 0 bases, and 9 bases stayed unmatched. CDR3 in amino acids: CSSERTSVSTDTQYF. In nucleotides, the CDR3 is TGCAGCAGTGAGCGGACTAGCGTAAGCACAGATACGCAGTATTTT.

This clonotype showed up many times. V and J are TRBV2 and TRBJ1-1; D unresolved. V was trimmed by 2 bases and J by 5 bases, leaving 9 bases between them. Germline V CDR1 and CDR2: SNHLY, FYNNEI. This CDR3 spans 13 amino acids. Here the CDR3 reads CASSERVTTEAFF. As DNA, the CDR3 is TGTGCCAGCAGTGAACGTGTTACTACTGAAGCTTTCTTT. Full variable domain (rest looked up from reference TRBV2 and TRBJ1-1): EPEVTQTPSHQVTQMGQEVILRCVPISNHLYFYWYRQILGQKVEFLVSFYNNEISEKSEIFDDQFSVERPDGSNFTLKIRSTKLEDSAMYFCASSERVTTEAFFGQGTRLTVV.

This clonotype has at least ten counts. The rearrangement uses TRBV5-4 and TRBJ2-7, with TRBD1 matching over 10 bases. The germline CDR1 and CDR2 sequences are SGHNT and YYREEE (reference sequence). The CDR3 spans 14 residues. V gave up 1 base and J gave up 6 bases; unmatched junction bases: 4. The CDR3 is CASSLFDRGLEQYF. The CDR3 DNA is TGTGCCAGCAGCTTGTTCGACAGGGGGCTCGAGCAGTACTTC.

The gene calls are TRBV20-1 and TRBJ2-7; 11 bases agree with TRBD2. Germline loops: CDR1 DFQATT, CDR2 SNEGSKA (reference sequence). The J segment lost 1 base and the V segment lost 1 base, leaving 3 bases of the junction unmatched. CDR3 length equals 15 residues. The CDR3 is CSARVRLAGSYEQYF. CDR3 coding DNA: TGCAGTGCTAGAGTCCGACTAGCGGGATCCTACGAGCAGTACTTC.